A single sample gave rise to the 3 T cell receptor beta chains below, sequenced in a study of cytomegalovirus exposure and HLA in healthy donors. Primers for the PCR totalled 60 Vbeta and 13 Jbeta. TCRdb's copy holds only in-frame clones and misses some; the assay was immunoSEQ multiplex PCR. Here the sample spans about 55,000 clones, 70% to 85% being singletons. Sequenced sample: PBMCs. These receptors came from a man aged 25 to 40 in good health and CMV-seronegative.

This clone was picked up a small number of times. The V call is TRBV19, the J call TRBJ1-1; TRBD1 might be the D (6 bases). CDR1 LNHDA and CDR2 SQIVND come from the germline V gene (reference sequence). The CDR3 is made up of 14 amino acids. Trimming left V 6 bases short and J 1 base short, with 12 bases between. The CDR3 coding sequence is TGTGCCAGTAGAATCTACAGGGAGAACACTGAAGCTTTCTTT. It yields the protein CASRIYRENTEAFF.

V usage is TRBV19 and J usage is TRBJ1-4, with a possible D match to TRBD1 (6 bases). The CDR3 consists of 19 residues. V was pared by 5 bases and J by 0 bases, with 22 bases between. Germline V gene sequence: CDR1 LNHDA, CDR2 SQIVND (reference sequence). The CDR3 nucleotides read TGTGCCAGTAGTCTCTATCACCCCAGGGGTTCTACAACTAATGAAAAACTGTTTTTT. Translated: CASSLYHPRGSTTNEKLFF.

The chain recombines TRBV19 with TRBJ2-7; maybe TRBD1 (6 bases). This CDR3 region has 12 residues. V was pared by 11 bases and J by 2 bases, with 13 bases between. CDR1 is LNHDA and CDR2 is SQIVND in the germline V gene (reference sequence). CDR3 sequence: CAVGPGAYEQYF. CDR3 nucleotide sequence: TGTGCCGTTGGGCCAGGGGCCTACGAGCAGTACTTC. The full variable domain, with the rest looked up from reference TRBV19 and TRBJ2-7, is DGGITQSPKYLFRKEGQNVTLSCEQNLNHDAMYWYRQDPGQGLRLIYYSQIVNDFQKGDIAEGYSVSREKKESFPLTVTSAQKNPTAFYLCAVGPGAYEQYFGPGTRLTVT.